One sample yielded the 20 T cell receptor beta chains listed below, sequenced in a study of chronic HIV infection and antiretroviral therapy. TCRdb independently ran MiXCR on the 5' RACE reads; one entry per CDR3 protein. The sample lists around 31,000 distinct CDR3 sequences; roughly 8.7% were seen once. The sequencing input was peripheral blood. These receptor sequences come from an adult who had HIV and had not received antiretroviral therapy, or was an uninfected healthy control (not recorded which).

This clonotype was observed a few times. V usage is TRBV29-1 and J usage is TRBJ2-1; D may be TRBD1 (5 bases). Germline CDR1 reads SQVTM; CDR2 reads ANQGSEA. CDR3 length: 15 residues. Trimming removed 1 base from V and 2 bases from J, with 12 bases in between. CDR3 sequence reads: CSVEGTRGTYNEQFF. For the CDR3, the DNA is TGCAGCGTTGAAGGGACAAGGGGCACCTACAATGAGCAGTTCTTC.

Remarks on this clonotype: Germline and junction disagree at one end, which may indicate a read error. V gene TRBV11-2 combines with J gene TRBJ2-3, with D perhaps TRBD1 (6 bases). This CDR3 comprises 14 residues. Per germline, CDR1 SGHAT and CDR2 FQNNGV. CDR3: CVSSLAGGTDTQYF. The CDR3 nucleotides read TGTGTCAGCAGCTTAGCAGGGGGCACAGATACGCAGTATTTT.

This clonotype was seen many times. This chain joins TRBV5-1 and TRBJ2-6; D not resolved. Germline V gene data show CDR1 as SGHRS and CDR2 as YFSETQ. V lost 4 bases and J 0 bases, leaving 11 bases between the germline ends. The CDR3 consists of 16 residues. CDR3 residues: CASSPRRSSGANVLTF. The CDR3 DNA follows: TGCGCCAGCAGCCCCAGACGGTCCTCTGGGGCCAACGTCCTGACTTTC.

This clonotype was picked up a small number of times. The chain couples TRBV7-8 to TRBJ1-5; 8 bases map to TRBD1. After removal of 5 bases from V and 7 bases from J, the junction contained 13 bases not matched to a gene. The CDR3 sequence is 16 residues long. Germline V gives CDR1 SGHVS, CDR2 FQNEAQ. In nucleotides, the CDR3 is TGTGCCAGCAGCCGCCGCGGAACAGGGACAGGCCAGCCCCAGCATTTT. Translating it yields CASSRRGTGTGQPQHF.

This sequence joins TRBV2 and TRBJ2-7; 13 positions match TRBD2. Germline CDR1 SNHLY, CDR2 FYNNEI. V dropped 7 bases and J dropped 6; count of bases not matched to a gene: 6. The CDR3 runs to 14 residues. The CDR3 is CASIGLAGAGEQYF. The CDR3 DNA sequence: TGTGCCAGCATTGGACTAGCGGGGGCGGGCGAGCAGTACTTC.

This clonotype was observed many times. Written as DNA, the CDR3 is TGCGCCAGCAGCCCATTGGCAGAGACCCCTTACGAGCAGTACTTC. It encodes CASSPLAETPYEQYF. The rearrangement joins TRBV5-1 to TRBJ2-7; the D is unclear. The CDR3 is made up of 15 amino acids. Germline lookup yields CDR1 SGHRS and CDR2 YFSETQ. V was clipped by 4 bases and J by 4 bases, with 18 bases between them.

V usage is TRBV5-5 and J usage is TRBJ1-1; 8 bases fit TRBD1. Germline loops: CDR1 SGHKS, CDR2 YYEKEE (reference sequence). Trimming cost V 1 base and J 10 bases; bases outside gene matches: 3. This CDR3 is built from 12 residues. CDR3 amino acids: CASSLWTGPAFF. In nucleotides, the CDR3 is TGTGCCAGCAGCTTGTGGACAGGGCCAGCTTTCTTT.

This clonotype was observed a few times. This chain uses TRBV18 with TRBJ2-7, with D perhaps matching TRBD2 (7 bases). Trimming took 2 bases from V and 0 from J, leaving 11 bases between them. Germline V gene sequence: CDR1 KGHSH, CDR2 LQKENI. The CDR3 loop spans 15 amino acids. DNA of the CDR3: TGTGCCAGCTCACCAGGAGGGGGGGCCTCCTACGAGCAGTACTTC. It specifies CASSPGGGASYEQYF.

This rearrangement joins TRBV7-3 to TRBJ2-7, with D perhaps assigned TRBD1 or TRBD2 (5 bases each). V shed 1 base and J shed 2 bases, with 12 bases lying between them. This CDR3 comprises 15 residues. The germline gives CDR1 SGHTA, CDR2 FQGTGA. CDR3 residues: CASSLIGTGTYEQYF. Here the CDR3 DNA reads TGTGCCAGCAGCTTAATTGGGACCGGGACCTACGAGCAGTACTTC. The full variable domain, in which reference TRBV7-3 and TRBJ2-7 provide the parts outside the CDR3, is GAGVSQTPSNKVTEKGKYVELRCDPISGHTALYWYRQSLGQGPEFLIYFQGTGAADDSGLPNDRFFAVRPEGSVSTLKIQRTERGDSAVYLCASSLIGTGTYEQYFGPGTRLTVT.

This clonotype came up many times. J is TRBJ2-5 and V is TRBV4-1; D is undetermined. CDR3 length equals 16 residues. Trimming cost V 0 bases and J 4 bases, with 15 bases left between them. Germline assignment: CDR1 MGHRA and CDR2 YSYEKL. The CDR3 region is CASSQDRSSAGETQYF. The CDR3 nucleotides read TGCGCCAGCAGCCAAGATCGGTCCAGCGCCGGAGAGACCCAGTACTTC.

This clonotype was seen at least ten times. The J gene is TRBJ1-6, the V gene TRBV6-5; D might be TRBD1 (5 bases). The V end was cut by 2 bases, the J end by 7 bases, with 9 bases between. Germline loops: CDR1 MNHEY, CDR2 SVGAGI. The CDR3 sequence is 14 residues long. DNA for the CDR3: TGTGCCAGCAGTTACAGGGGTGGCAATTCACCCCTCCACTTT. It is translated as CASSYRGGNSPLHF.

In regard to this clonotype: The final CDR3 position lacks the conserved phenylalanine or tryptophan, pointing to a likely read error. The CDR3, as DNA: TGTGCCAGCAGTGAAGAGGCTAGCGGCAACACAGATACGCAGTATTCT. Translated: CASSEEASGNTDTQYS. The J gene is TRBJ2-3, the V gene TRBV2, with 7 bases fitting TRBD2. Per the germline V gene, CDR1 is SNHLY and CDR2 is FYNNEI. The V gene end was trimmed by 1 base and the J gene end by 2 bases; junction bases not matched to a gene: 6. This CDR3 is built from 16 residues.

In this sample, this clonotype turned up many times. The chain uses TRBV29-1 and TRBJ2-1; D is unresolved. This CDR3 has 13 residues. In germline, CDR1 is SQVTM, CDR2 ANQGSEA. V lost 2 bases to trimming and J lost 0 bases, with 5 bases between them. The CDR3: CSVERSSYNEQFF. CDR3 sequence (DNA): TGCAGCGTTGAACGGAGCTCCTACAATGAGCAGTTCTTC.

V and J are TRBV29-1 and TRBJ1-5, with D possibly matching TRBD1 (5 bases). This CDR3 has 12 amino acids. V was shortened by 6 bases and J by 6 bases, with 12 bases between the two germline ends. Germline loops: CDR1 SQVTM, CDR2 ANQGSEA. The CDR3 reads CSVQEGPQPQHF. Here the CDR3 DNA reads TGCAGCGTCCAGGAGGGGCCTCAGCCCCAGCATTTT.

This clonotype was observed at least ten times. The chain recombines TRBV6-5 with TRBJ1-1; D gene ambiguous. The germline V gene has CDR1 MNHEY and CDR2 SVGAGI. Trimming pared 2 bases from V and 1 base from J, leaving 5 bases between. The CDR3 loop spans 13 amino acids. The CDR3, as DNA: TGTGCCAGCAGTTACGGTAGGAACACTGAAGCTTTCTTT. Protein product: CASSYGRNTEAFF.

At least ten counts were recorded for this clonotype. The V and J genes are TRBV6-1 and TRBJ2-3; 7 nucleotides line up with TRBD2. The CDR3 consists of 17 residues. With V trimmed by 2 bases and J by 4 bases, 12 bases remained unmatched. Looked up from germline, CDR1 is MNHNS and CDR2 is SASEGT. The CDR3, as DNA: TGTGCCAGCAGTGAACCCCCGAGCGGGGAGGGCGCAGATACGCAGTATTTT. Translating gives CASSEPPSGEGADTQYF.

This clonotype has ten or more counts. The chain carries TRBV7-2 and TRBJ2-1; no definite D call. The CDR3 sequence is 13 residues long. In germline, CDR1 is SGHTA, CDR2 FQGNSA. V was cut by 7 bases and J by 4 bases, with 11 bases left in between. CDR3 coding DNA: TGTGCCAGCACCCTAGACCTATACAATGAGCAGTTCTTC. Protein: CASTLDLYNEQFF.

There are a few counts of this clonotype. The chain carries TRBV29-1 and TRBJ2-7, with TRBD2 matching over 7 bases. The V gene's germline CDR1 is SQVTM and CDR2 ANQGSEA. This CDR3 region has 12 residues. J was trimmed by 5 bases and V by 4 bases; bases with no gene match: 5. The CDR3 DNA reads as TGCAGCGTTGGGAGGCGGGGGAACGAGCAGTACTTC. It translates to CSVGRRGNEQYF.

This clonotype was seen repeatedly, ten times or more. The gene calls are TRBV5-1 and TRBJ1-2; no clear D gene. The CDR3 has 12 amino acids. The V end lost 4 bases, the J end lost 6 bases, and 10 bases lay between the germline ends. Per germline, CDR1 SGHRS and CDR2 YFSETQ. The CDR3: CASSRTGDGYTF. DNA of the CDR3: TGCGCCAGCAGCCGGACCGGAGATGGCTACACCTTC.

This clonotype was observed a handful of times. The chain couples TRBV5-1 to TRBJ2-2, with 7 bases lining up with TRBD1. Germline V CDR1 and CDR2: SGHRS, YFSETQ. CDR3 size: 15 residues. After removal of 2 bases from V and 4 bases from J, the junction contained 5 bases not matched to a gene. The DNA of the CDR3 is TGCGCCAGCAGCTTTGAGACAGGGTCCACCGGGGAGCTGTTTTTT. It encodes CASSFETGSTGELFF.